These 8 T cell receptor beta chains were sequenced from one sample in a study of shared clonotypes between healthy human individuals. Repertoires were generated with immunoSEQ multiplex PCR, while TCRdb's copy carries only in-frame clones and drops some. The sample lists some 1.5 million clones; 95% to 99% were seen once. Sequenced input: naive CD4+ T cells sorted from blood. Described subset: CD45RA+ positively selected. These receptors were taken from a man younger than 40 in good health.

The chain joins TRBV6-5 to TRBJ2-5; weak D call: TRBD2 (6 bases). This CDR3 has 16 residues. Looked up from germline, CDR1 is MNHEY and CDR2 is SVGAGI. V lost 2 bases to trimming and J lost 5 bases, with 18 bases between them. CDR3 bases: TGTGCCAGCAGTTACACCGCGGGGCAGGTTGGCGAGACCCAGTACTTC. Its protein product is CASSYTAGQVGETQYF.

The rearrangement joins TRBV7-8 to TRBJ2-3; D is possibly TRBD2 (5 bases). Trimming took 4 bases from V and 2 from J, leaving 16 bases between them. CDR1 and CDR2 (germline): SGHVS, FQNEAQ. CDR3 length: 16 residues. The CDR3 loop reads CASSSRPAGNTDTQYF. CDR3 sequence (DNA): TGTGCCAGCAGCTCCCGGCCGGCGGGTAACACAGATACGCAGTATTTT.

The chain couples TRBV11-3 to TRBJ1-1; D remains unclear. V was clipped by 1 base and J by 5 bases, with 5 bases between them. Looked up from germline, CDR1 is SGHNT and CDR2 is YENEEA. The CDR3 is 12 residues long. The CDR3 DNA reads as TGTGCCAGCAGCTTAGGGGCTACTGAAGCTTTCTTT. This sequence encodes CASSLGATEAFF.

The genes are TRBV18 and TRBJ2-3; the D is unclear. V lost 3 bases to trimming and J lost 0 bases, with 7 bases between them. The CDR3 has 14 residues. Germline lookup yields CDR1 KGHSH and CDR2 LQKENI. The CDR3 protein is CASSPRPSTDTQYF. The CDR3 DNA reads TGTGCCAGCTCACCTCGGCCAAGCACAGATACGCAGTATTTT.

Only one count was recorded for this clone. The chain combines TRBV28 with TRBJ1-1; 7 bases match TRBD1. The CDR3 is made up of 14 amino acids. The ends lost 6 bases at V and 1 base at J; junction bases unmatched: 5. Germline V gene sequence: CDR1 MDHEN, CDR2 SYDVKM. CDR3 loop: CASRYRDRNTEAFF. For the CDR3, the DNA is TGTGCCAGCAGGTACCGGGACAGGAACACTGAAGCTTTCTTT.

This clone was counted once. The chain couples TRBV9 to TRBJ2-5, with D perhaps being TRBD1 or TRBD2 (5 bases each). Trimming removed 0 bases at V and 4 bases at J, with 13 bases between. Germline-derived CDR1 and CDR2 are SGDLS and YYNGEE. The CDR3 spans 15 residues. The CDR3 sequence is CASSVEGVGVETQYF. The CDR3 DNA is TGTGCCAGCAGCGTAGAAGGAGTGGGGGTAGAGACCCAGTACTTC. The full variable domain, in which reference TRBV9 and TRBJ2-5 provide the parts outside the CDR3, is DSGVTQTPKHLITATGQRVTLRCSPRSGDLSVYWYQQSLDQGLQFLIQYYNGEERAKGNILERFSAQQFPDLHSELNLSSLELGDSALYFCASSVEGVGVETQYFGPGTRLLVL.

The chain uses TRBV19 and TRBJ1-5; D not certain. Germline assignment: CDR1 LNHDA and CDR2 SQIVND (reference sequence). V lost 7 bases, J lost 0 bases, and 16 bases lay in between. This CDR3 spans 16 amino acids. The CDR3 DNA sequence: TGTGCCAGTAAAGGGTTGAGCTCAGTTAGCAATCAGCCCCAGCATTTT. Translation: CASKGLSSVSNQPQHF.

The chain joins TRBV10-3 to TRBJ2-5, with 10 bases that match TRBD2. The germline V gene encodes CDR1 ENHRY and CDR2 SYGVKD. The CDR3 spans 14 residues. The junction had 3 bases not matched to a gene; V was cut back by 4 bases and J by 4 bases. This CDR3 is CAISAASGGETQYF. Here the CDR3 DNA reads TGTGCCATCAGTGCAGCTAGCGGGGGAGAGACCCAGTACTTC.